This TCR beta chain was profiled in a study of T-cell memory formation after mild COVID-19. Study-level information: TCR clusters were largely donor specific.

Germline V lookup: CDR1 MGHRA, CDR2 YSYEKL. The V end was cut by 0 bases, the J end by 4 bases, with 13 bases between. CDR3 length equals 15 residues. Via MiXCR, TCRdb re-called the 5' RACE reads, giving one row per CDR3 protein. The sample yields about 240,000 distinct CDR3 sequences, 9.4% seen once. The sequenced material came from PBMCs or a T cell subset sorted from them (not recorded which). This receptor was obtained from a man aged 18 to 29 who had mild COVID-19 (a few samples of this study predate the infection). Cell type and time point are not known. J is TRBJ2-7 and V is TRBV4-1; a possible D gene is TRBD2 (6 bases). The CDR3 nucleotides are TGCGCCAGCAGCCAAGATGTGGCAGGGAGGTACGAGCAGTACTTC. Translation gives CASSQDVAGRYEQYF.